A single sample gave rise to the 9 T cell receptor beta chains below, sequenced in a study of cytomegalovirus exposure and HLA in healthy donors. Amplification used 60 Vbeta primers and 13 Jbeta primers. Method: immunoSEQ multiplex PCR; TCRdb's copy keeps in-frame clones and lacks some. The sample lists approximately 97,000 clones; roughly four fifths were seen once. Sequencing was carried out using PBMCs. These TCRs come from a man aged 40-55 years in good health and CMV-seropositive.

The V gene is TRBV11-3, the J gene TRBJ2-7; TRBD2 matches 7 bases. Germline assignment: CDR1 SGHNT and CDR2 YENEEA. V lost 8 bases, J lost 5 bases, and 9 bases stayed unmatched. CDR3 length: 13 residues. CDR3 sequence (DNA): TGTGCCAGCTCCCCCGGGACTAACGACGAGCAGTACTTC. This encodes CASSPGTNDEQYF. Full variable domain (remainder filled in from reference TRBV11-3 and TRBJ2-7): EAGVVQSPRYKIIEKKQPVAFWCNPISGHNTLYWYLQNLGQGPELLIRYENEEAVDDSQLPKDRFSAERLKGVDSTLKIQPAELGDSAVYLCASSPGTNDEQYFGPGTRLTVT.

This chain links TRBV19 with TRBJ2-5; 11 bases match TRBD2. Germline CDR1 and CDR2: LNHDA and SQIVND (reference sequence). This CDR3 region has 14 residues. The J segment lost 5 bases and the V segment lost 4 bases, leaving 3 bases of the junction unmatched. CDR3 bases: TGTGCCAGTAGTAAGCGACTAGCGGGGGAGACCCAGTACTTC. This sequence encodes CASSKRLAGETQYF.

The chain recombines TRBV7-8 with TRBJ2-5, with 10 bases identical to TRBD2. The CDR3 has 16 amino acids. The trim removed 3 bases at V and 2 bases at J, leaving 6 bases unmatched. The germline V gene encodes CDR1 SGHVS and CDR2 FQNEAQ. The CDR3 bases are TGTGCCAGCAGCTTTCTAGCGGGGGTTTCTCAAGAGACCCAGTACTTC. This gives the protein CASSFLAGVSQETQYF.

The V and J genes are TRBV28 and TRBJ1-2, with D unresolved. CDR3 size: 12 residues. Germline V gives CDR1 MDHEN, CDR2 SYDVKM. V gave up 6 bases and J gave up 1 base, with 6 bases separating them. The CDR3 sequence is CASRRINYGYTF. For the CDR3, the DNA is TGTGCCAGCAGGAGGATTAACTATGGCTACACCTTC.

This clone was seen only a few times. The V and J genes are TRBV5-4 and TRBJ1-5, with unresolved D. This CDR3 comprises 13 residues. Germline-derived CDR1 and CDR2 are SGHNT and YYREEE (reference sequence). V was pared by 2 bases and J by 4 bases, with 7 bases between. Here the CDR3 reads CASSLEQNQPQHF. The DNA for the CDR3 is TGTGCCAGCAGCTTAGAACAGAATCAGCCCCAGCATTTT.

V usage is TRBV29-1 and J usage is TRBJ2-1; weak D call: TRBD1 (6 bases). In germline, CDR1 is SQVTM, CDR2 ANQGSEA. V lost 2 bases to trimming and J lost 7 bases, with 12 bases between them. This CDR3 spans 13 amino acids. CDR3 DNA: TGCAGCGTTGAATTACAACAGGGAAATGAGCAGTTCTTC. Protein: CSVELQQGNEQFF.

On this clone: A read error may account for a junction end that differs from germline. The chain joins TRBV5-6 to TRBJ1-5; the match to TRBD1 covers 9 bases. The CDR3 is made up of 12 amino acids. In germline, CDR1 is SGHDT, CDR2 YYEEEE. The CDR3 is CASSWDREVMYF. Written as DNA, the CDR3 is TGTGCCAGCAGCTGGGACAGGGAGGTGATGTATTTT.

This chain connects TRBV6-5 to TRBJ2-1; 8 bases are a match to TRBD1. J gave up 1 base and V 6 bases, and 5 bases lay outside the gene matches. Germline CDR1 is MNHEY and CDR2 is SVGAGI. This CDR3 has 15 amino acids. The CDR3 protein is CASSLRGPSYNEQFF. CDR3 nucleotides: TGTGCCAGCAGCCTCAGGGGGCCTTCCTACAATGAGCAGTTCTTC.

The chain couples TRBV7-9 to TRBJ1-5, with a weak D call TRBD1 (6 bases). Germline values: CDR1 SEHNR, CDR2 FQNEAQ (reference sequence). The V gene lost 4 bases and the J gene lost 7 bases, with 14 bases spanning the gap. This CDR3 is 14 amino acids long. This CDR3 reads CASSWDGTGQPQHF. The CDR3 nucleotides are TGTGCCAGCAGCTGGGACGGAACAGGGCAGCCCCAGCATTTT.